This TCR beta chain comes out of a study of blood T cell repertoires in COVID-19. Original handling: Amplification of reference gene primers provided the estimated nucleated cell counts. Data came from immunoSEQ multiplex PCR; TCRdb stores just in-frame clones and leaves some out. V and J calls plus clone size are reproduced from that table; the DNA served to infer D and trimming. Of roughly 180,000 clones in the sample, 80% to 90% were seen once. CDR1 and CDR2 from the germline V gene are LGHDT and YNNKEL (reference sequence). Trimming shortened V by 5 bases and J by 5 bases, and 13 bases separated the two germline ends. The CDR3 sequence is 14 residues long.

The V and J genes are TRBV3-1 (or the pseudogene TRBV3-2) and TRBJ1-5; D might be TRBD1 (6 bases). The receptor was isolated from a woman aged 40 to 50 with COVID-19, enrolled during active disease. The sample taken for sequencing was peripheral blood. The CDR3 region has the DNA TGTGCCAGCAGCGAAATCGGGGGGCATCAGCCCCAGCATTTT. Translated: CASSEIGGHQPQHF.